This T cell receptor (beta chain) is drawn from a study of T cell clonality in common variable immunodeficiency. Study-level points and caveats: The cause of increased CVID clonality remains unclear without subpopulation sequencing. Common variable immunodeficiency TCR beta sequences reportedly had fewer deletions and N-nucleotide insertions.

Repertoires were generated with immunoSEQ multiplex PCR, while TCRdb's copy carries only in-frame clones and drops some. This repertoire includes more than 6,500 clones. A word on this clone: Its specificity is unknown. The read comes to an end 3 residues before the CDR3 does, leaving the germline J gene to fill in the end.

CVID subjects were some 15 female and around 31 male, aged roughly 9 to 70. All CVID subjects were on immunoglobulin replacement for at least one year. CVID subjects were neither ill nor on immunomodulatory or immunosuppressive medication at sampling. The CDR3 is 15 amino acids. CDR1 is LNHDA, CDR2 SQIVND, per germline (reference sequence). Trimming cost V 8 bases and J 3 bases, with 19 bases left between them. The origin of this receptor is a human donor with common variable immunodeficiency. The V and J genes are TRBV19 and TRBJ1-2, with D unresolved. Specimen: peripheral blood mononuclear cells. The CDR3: CASSRYTQRDYGYTF. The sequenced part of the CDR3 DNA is TGTGCCAGTTCCCGCTACACCCAAAGGGACTATGGC.